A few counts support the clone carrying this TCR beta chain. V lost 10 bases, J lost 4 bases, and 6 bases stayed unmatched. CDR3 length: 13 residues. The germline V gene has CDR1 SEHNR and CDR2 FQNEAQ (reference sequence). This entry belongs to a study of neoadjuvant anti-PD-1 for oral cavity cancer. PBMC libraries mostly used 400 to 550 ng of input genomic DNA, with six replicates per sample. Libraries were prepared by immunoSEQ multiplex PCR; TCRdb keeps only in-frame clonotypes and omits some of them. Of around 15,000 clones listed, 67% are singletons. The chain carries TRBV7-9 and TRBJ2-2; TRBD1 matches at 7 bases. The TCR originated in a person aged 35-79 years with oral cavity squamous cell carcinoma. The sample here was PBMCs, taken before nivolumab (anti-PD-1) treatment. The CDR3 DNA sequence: TGTGCCAACCGAACAGGGGTCACCGGGGAGCTGTTTTTT. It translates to CANRTGVTGELFF.